These 2 T cell receptor beta chains were all obtained from the same sample, sequenced in a study of CD8 T cells in Susac syndrome. The authors reverse transcribed roughly 0.5 to 1 ug RNA with random hexamers. TCRdb itself ran the immunoSEQ multiplex PCR reads through MiXCR, one entry per CDR3 protein. The sample contains hundreds of thousands of distinct CDR3 sequences, approximately 85% of which appear only once. The sample comprised CD8+ T cells from PBMCs. These receptors originate from a human donor with multiple sclerosis.

V and J are TRBV3-1 and TRBJ1-4; maybe TRBD1 (6 bases). The germline V and J ends were trimmed by 2 bases and 4 bases, with 26 bases remaining between them. Germline V lookup: CDR1 LGHDT, CDR2 YNNKEL (reference sequence). The CDR3 loop spans 20 amino acids. As DNA, the CDR3 is TGTGCCAGCAGCCAATCATTGGGGGTAAACCCGGACAGACTTAATGAAAAACTGTTTTTT. This translates into CASSQSLGVNPDRLNEKLFF.

The chain combines TRBV11-2 with TRBJ2-1; 10 nucleotides line up with TRBD2. Germline V gives CDR1 SGHAT, CDR2 FQNNGV. With V trimmed by 5 bases and J by 2 bases, 3 bases remained unmatched. The CDR3 loop spans 15 amino acids. CDR3 DNA sequence: TGTGCCAGCAGCCAAGCGGGAGGGCCCTACAATGAGCAGTTCTTC. Protein product: CASSQAGGPYNEQFF. The variable domain in full, completed from reference TRBV11-2 and TRBJ2-1, reads EAGVAQSPRYKIIEKRQSVAFWCNPISGHATLYWYQQILGQGPKLLIQFQNNGVVDDSQLPKDRFSAERLKGVDSTLKIQPAKLEDSAVYLCASSQAGGPYNEQFFGPGTRLTVL.